This TCR beta chain is from a study of T cells in localized non-small cell lung cancer. Study-wide points: Adjacent lung had a median roughly 50 of the 100 largest tumor clones. The study sequenced only one region of the tumor. As a result, intratumor heterogeneity could not be excluded and remains possible. Uninvolved adjacent lung had more T cell clonality than any other tissue, topping tumor.

Trimming cost V 2 bases and J 5 bases, with 24 bases left between them. Per the germline V gene, CDR1 is LNHDA and CDR2 is SQIVND (reference sequence). CDR3 length: 19 amino acids. Sequencing used immunoSEQ multiplex PCR; TCRdb keeps in-frame clones, though not all of them. The sample lists around 2,800 clones, about 25% seen once, with 10% to 15% in the top ten. About this clone itself: Antigen unknown.

The sequencing used normal lung tissue next to the tumor, collected before any cancer treatment. The chain is built from TRBV19 and TRBJ1-4, with D perhaps matching TRBD1 (6 bases). This clonotype originated in a male donor aged 60 or over with stage II lung adenocarcinoma. Here the CDR3 DNA reads TGTGCCAGTAGTATACCACCGGGACATGGACTTGCCCCAAATGAAAAACTGTTTTTT. This translates into CASSIPPGHGLAPNEKLFF.